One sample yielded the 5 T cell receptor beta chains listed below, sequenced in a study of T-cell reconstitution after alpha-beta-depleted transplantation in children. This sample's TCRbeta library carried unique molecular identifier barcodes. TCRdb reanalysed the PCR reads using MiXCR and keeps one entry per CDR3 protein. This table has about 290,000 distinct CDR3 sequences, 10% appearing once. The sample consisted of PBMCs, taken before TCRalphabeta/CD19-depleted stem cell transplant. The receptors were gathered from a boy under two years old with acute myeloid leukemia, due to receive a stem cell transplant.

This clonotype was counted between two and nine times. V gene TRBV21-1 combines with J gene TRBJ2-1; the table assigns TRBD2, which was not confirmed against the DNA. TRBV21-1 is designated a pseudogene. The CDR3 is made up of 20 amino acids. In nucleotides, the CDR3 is TGTGCCAGCAGCAAAGATGGGACTAGCGGGAAGGCCTTCCCCTACAATGAGCAGTTCTTC. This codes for CASSKDGTSGKAFPYNEQFF.

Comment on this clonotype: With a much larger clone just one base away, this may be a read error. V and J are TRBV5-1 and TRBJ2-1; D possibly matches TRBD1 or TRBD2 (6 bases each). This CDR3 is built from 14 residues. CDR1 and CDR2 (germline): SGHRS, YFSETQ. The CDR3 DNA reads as TGCGCCAGCAGCTTGACCCCAACAGGGACTGAGGAGTTCTTC. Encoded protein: CASSLTPTGTEEFF.

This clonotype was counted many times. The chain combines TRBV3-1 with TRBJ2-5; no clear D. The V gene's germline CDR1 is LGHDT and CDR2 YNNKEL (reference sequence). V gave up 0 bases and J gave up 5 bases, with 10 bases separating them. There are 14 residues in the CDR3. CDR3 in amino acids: CASSQERPPETQYF. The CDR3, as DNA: TGTGCCAGCAGCCAAGAGAGGCCACCGGAGACCCAGTACTTC.

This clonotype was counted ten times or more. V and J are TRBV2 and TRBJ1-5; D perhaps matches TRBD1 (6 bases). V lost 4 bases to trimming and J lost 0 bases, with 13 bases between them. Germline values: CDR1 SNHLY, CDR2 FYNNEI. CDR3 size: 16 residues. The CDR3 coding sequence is TGTGCCAGCAGTGGAAGGGGGTTTTATAGCAATCAGCCCCAGCATTTT. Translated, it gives CASSGRGFYSNQPQHF.

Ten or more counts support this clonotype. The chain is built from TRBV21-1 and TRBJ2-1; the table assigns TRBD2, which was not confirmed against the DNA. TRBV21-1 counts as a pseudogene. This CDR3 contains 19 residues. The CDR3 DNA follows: TGTGCCAGCAGCAAAGGGGGGACTAGCGGGGGCCTCTCCTACAATGAGCAGTTCTTC. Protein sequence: CASSKGGTSGGLSYNEQFF.